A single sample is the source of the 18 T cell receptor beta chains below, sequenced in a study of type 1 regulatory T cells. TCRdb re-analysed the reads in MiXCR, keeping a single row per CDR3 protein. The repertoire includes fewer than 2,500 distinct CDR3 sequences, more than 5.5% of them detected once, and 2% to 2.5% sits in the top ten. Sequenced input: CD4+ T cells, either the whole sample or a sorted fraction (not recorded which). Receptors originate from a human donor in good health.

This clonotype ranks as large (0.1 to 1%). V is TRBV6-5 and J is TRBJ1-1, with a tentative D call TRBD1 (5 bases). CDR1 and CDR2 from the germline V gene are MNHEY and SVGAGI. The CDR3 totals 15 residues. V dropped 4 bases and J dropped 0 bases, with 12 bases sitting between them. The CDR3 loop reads CASSSNQGMNTEAFF. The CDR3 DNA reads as TGTGCCAGCAGTTCCAATCAGGGAATGAACACTGAAGCTTTCTTT.

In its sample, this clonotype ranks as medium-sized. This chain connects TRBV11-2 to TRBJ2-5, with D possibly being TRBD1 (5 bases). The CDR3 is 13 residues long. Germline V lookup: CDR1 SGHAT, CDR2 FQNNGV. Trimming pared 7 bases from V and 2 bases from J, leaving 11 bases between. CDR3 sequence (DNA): TGTGCCAGCACCCCGACAGCGCAAGAGACCCAGTACTTC. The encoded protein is CASTPTAQETQYF.

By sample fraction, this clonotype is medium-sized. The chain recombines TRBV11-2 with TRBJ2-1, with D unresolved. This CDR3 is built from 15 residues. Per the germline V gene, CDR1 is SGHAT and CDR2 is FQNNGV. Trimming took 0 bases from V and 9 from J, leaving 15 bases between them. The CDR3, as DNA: TGTGCCAGCAGCTTAGAATCCAGCGTGATGGCTGAGCAGTTCTTC. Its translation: CASSLESSVMAEQFF.

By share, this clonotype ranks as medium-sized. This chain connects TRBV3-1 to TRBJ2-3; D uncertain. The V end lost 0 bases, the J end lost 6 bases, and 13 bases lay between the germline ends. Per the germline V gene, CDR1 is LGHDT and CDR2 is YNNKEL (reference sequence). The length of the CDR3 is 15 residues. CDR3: CASSQDGDHRDTQYF. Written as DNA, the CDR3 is TGTGCCAGCAGCCAAGATGGAGACCATCGGGATACGCAGTATTTT.

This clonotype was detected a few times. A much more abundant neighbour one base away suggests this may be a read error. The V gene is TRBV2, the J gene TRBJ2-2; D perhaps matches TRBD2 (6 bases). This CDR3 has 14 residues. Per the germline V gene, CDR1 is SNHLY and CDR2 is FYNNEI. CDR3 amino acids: CASSYDMGFGGLFF. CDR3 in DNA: TGTGCCAGCAGTTACGACATGGGATTCGGGGGGCTGTTTTTT.

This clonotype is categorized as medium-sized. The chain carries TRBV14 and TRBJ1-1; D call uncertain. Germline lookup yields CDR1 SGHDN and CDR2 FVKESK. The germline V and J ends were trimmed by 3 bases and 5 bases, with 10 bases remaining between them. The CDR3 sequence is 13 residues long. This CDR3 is CASSQERWTEAFF. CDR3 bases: TGTGCCAGCAGCCAGGAACGGTGGACTGAAGCTTTCTTT.

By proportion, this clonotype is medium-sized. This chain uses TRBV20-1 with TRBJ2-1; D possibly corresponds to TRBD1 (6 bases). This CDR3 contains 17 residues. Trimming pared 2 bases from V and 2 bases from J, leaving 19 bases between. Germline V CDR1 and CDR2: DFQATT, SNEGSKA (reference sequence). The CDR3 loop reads CSARNAPGQGTYNEQFF. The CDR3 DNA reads TGCAGTGCTAGAAACGCTCCAGGGCAGGGGACCTACAATGAGCAGTTCTTC.

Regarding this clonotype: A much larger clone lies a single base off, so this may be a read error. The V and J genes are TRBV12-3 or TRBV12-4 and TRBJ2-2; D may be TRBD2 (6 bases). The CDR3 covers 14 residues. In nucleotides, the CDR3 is TGTGCCAGCAGGCTAGGGGTGCGGACCGGGGGGCTGTTTTTT. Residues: CASRLGVRTGGLFF.

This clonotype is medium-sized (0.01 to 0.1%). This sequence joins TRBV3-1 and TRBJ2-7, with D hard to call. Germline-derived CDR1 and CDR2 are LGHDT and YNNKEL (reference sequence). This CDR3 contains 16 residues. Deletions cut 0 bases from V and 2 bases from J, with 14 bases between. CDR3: CASSQDRHRPPYEQYF. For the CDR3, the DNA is TGTGCCAGCAGCCAAGATCGCCATAGGCCGCCCTACGAGCAGTACTTC.

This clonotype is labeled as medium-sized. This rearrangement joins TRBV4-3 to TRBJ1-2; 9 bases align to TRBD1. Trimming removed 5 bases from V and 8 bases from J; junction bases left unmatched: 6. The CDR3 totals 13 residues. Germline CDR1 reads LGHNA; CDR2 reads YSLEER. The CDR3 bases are TGCGCCAGCAGCTTACAGGGGGCGCGGGGCTACACCTTC. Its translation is CASSLQGARGYTF.

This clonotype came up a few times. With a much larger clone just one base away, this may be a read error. CDR3 sequence: CSASVRGDRNQPQHF. The CDR3 nucleotides read TGCAGTGCTAGCGTTAGGGGGGATAGGAATCAGCCCCAGCATTTT. The gene calls are TRBV20-1 and TRBJ1-5, with D perhaps TRBD1 (6 bases). This CDR3 region has 15 residues. V lost 3 bases and J lost 4, with 16 bases in between. The V gene's germline CDR1 is DFQATT and CDR2 SNEGSKA (reference sequence).

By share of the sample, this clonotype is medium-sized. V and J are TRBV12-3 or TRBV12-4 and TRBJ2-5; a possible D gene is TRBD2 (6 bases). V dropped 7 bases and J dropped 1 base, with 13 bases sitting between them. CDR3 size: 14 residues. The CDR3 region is CASTLLGGQETQYF. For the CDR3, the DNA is TGTGCCAGCACCCTCCTGGGGGGCCAAGAGACCCAGTACTTC.

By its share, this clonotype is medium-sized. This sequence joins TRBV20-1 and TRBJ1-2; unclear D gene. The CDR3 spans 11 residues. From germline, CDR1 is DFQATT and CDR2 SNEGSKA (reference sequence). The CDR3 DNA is TGCAGGGCCGTTTTGGCAGACCCATACACCTTC. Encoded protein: CRAVLADPYTF.

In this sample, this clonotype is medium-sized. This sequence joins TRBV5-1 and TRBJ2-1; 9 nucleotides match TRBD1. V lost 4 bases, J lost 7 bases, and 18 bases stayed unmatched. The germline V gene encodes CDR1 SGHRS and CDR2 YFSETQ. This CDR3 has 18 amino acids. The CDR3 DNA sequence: TGCGCCAGCAGCGTAGAAGTTACCGGGACAGGGCGGATGAATGAGCAGTTCTTC. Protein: CASSVEVTGTGRMNEQFF.

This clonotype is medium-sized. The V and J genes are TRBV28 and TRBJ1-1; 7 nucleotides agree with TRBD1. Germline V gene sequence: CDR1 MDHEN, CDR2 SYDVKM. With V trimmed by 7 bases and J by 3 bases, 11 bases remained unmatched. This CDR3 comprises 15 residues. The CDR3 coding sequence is TGTGCCAGCACCGAAGCGGGCAGGGGGGACACTGAAGCTTTCTTT. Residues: CASTEAGRGDTEAFF.

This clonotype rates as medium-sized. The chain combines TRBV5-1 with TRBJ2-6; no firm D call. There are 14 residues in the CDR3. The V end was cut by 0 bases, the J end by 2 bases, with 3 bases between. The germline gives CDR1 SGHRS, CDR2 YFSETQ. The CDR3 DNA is TGCGCCAGCAGCTTGGAGGCTGGGGCCAACGTCCTGACTTTC. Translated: CASSLEAGANVLTF.

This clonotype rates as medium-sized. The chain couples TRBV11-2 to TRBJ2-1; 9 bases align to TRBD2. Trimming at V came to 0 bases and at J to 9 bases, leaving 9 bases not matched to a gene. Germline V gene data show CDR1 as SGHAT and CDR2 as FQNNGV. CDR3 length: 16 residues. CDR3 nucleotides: TGTGCCAGCAGCTTAGAGTTTGGCGGGGGGGGGAGTGAGCAGTTCTTC. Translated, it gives CASSLEFGGGGSEQFF.

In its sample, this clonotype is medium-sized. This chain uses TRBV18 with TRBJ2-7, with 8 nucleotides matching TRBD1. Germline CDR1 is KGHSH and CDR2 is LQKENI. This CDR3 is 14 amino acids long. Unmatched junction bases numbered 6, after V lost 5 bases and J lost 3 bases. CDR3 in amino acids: CASSGDRNNYEQYF. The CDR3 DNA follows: TGTGCCAGCTCAGGGGACAGGAATAACTACGAGCAGTACTTC.